This T cell receptor beta chain was profiled in a study of naive and memory T cell subsets. Study-wide results and limits: Possibly reflecting memory cells re-expressing CD45RA, a few larger clonotypes occurred in naive repertoires, especially CD8.

The table lists this clonotype with a few counts. Its antigen is still unknown. An equimolar mix of two oligonucleotides served as the beta constant-region primer for TRBC1 and TRBC2. Ligated cDNA was amplified by four rounds of PCR with nested alpha and beta constant-region primers and SP2. TCRdb independently ran MiXCR on the UMI-ligation and nested PCR reads; one entry per CDR3 protein. This repertoire shows 85,000 to 130,000 distinct CDR3 sequences, roughly 15% found once; its top ten account for approximately 3%. V lost 1 base, J lost 6 bases, and 12 bases lay in between. Germline CDR1 is SGHAT and CDR2 is FQNNGV. There are 14 residues in the CDR3.

The sequence came from a human donor in good health. The rearrangement links TRBV11-2 to TRBJ1-2; D is unclear. Material: naive CD8+ T cells from blood. The DNA of the CDR3 is TGTGCCAGCAGCTTAGGTTTCAGCTATGATGGCTACACCTTC. This codes for CASSLGFSYDGYTF.